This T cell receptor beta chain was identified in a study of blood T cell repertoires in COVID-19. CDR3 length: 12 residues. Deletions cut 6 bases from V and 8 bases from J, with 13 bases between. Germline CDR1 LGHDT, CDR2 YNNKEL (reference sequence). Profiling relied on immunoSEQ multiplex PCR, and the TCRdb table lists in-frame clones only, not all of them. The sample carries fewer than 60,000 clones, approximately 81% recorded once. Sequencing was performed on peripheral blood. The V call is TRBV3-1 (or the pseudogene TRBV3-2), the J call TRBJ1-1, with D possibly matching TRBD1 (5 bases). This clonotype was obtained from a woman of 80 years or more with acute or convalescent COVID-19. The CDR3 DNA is TGTGCCAGCAGTAACTGGGGCAGGGAAGCTTTCTTT. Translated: CASSNWGREAFF.